The clone carrying this T cell receptor (beta chain) was counted a few times. What it binds is unknown. The method was immunoSEQ multiplex PCR; TCRdb's version includes in-frame clones alone and lacks a portion of them. Of about 470,000 clones in the sample, 79% were seen once. This sample was taken from a study of shared clonotypes between healthy human individuals. Study-wide context: Researchers drew samples from two women and three men aged 18 to 49. Study results and limitations: Tissues were not sampled, only blood, and their repertoires likely differ. Represented diversity, genetic and exposure-history alike, was limited by few donors.

The sequenced sample consisted of PBMCs. The sequence was obtained from a woman between 40 and 50 years old in good health. Some clones in this sample may be carry-over from other donors' samples.

CDR3 coding DNA: TGTGCCACCCAACGCGGGGGCCGGACTGAGCAGTTCTTC. Its translation is CATQRGGRTEQFF. The chain couples TRBV19 to TRBJ2-1; tentative D call: TRBD2 (7 bases). V lost 10 bases and J lost 9, with 19 bases in between. Germline CDR1 is LNHDA and CDR2 is SQIVND (reference sequence). This CDR3 has 13 residues.